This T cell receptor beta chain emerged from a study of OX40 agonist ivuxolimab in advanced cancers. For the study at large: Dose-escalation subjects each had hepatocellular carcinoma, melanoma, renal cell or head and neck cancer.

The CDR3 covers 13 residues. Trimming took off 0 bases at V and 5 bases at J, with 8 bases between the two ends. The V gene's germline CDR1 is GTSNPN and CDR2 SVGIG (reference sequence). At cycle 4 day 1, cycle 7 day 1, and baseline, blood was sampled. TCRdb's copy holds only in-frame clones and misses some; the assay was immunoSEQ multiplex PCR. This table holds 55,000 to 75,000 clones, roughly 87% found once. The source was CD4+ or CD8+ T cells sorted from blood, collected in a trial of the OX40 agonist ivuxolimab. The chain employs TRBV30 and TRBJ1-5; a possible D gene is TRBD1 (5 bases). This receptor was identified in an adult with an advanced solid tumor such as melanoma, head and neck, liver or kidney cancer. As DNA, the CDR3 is TGTGCCTGGAGTGTACAGGAACATCAGCCCCAGCATTTT. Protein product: CAWSVQEHQPQHF.